The 4 T cell receptor beta chains listed next were all sequenced from one sample in a study of cytomegalovirus exposure and HLA in healthy donors. The primer mix had 60 Vbeta and 13 Jbeta primers. Only in-frame clones appear in the TCRdb table, and some are missing; sequencing was by immunoSEQ multiplex PCR. The repertoire has roughly 99,000 clones, around three quarters of them found once; the top ten carry roughly 7.8%. Sequencing input: PBMCs. Receptors were obtained from a man younger than 45 in good health and CMV-seronegative.

The chain combines TRBV29-1 with TRBJ2-1, with TRBD1 matching 7 bases. After removal of 7 bases from V and 6 bases from J, the junction contained 6 bases not matched to a gene. The CDR3 totals 12 residues. The germline V gene has CDR1 SQVTM and CDR2 ANQGSEA. CDR3 DNA sequence: TGCAGCGCCTCGGGACAGTCCAATGAGCAGTTCTTC. It encodes CSASGQSNEQFF.

This clone was counted between two and nine times. V usage is TRBV27 and J usage is TRBJ2-5; D perhaps matches TRBD1 (7 bases). There are 15 residues in the CDR3. The V gene lost 8 bases and the J gene lost 4 bases, with 20 bases spanning the gap. The germline CDR1 and CDR2 sequences are MNHEY and SMNVEV (reference sequence). CDR3 nucleotides: TGTGCCAGCTCCTCCCGACAGGGAGGAGGAGAGACCCAGTACTTC. Translation gives CASSSRQGGGETQYF.

The J gene is TRBJ1-4, the V gene TRBV4-1; D uncertain. This CDR3 contains 17 residues. Germline CDR1 and CDR2: MGHRA and YSYEKL. The V gene lost 4 bases and the J gene lost 4 bases, with 19 bases spanning the gap. CDR3 sequence reads: CASSLEAVPSLNEKLFF. The CDR3 region has the DNA TGCGCCAGCAGCCTCGAGGCAGTTCCATCGCTTAATGAAAAACTGTTTTTT.

J is TRBJ1-5 and V is TRBV7-8, with D possibly TRBD1 on 5 matching bases. Trimming stripped 0 bases from V and 0 bases from J, with 9 bases between. The CDR3 contains 16 residues. Per the germline V gene, CDR1 is SGHVS and CDR2 is FQNEAQ. CDR3 DNA: TGTGCCAGCAGCTTAGCGTGGGGGGGTAGCAATCAGCCCCAGCATTTT. Translated, it gives CASSLAWGGSNQPQHF.